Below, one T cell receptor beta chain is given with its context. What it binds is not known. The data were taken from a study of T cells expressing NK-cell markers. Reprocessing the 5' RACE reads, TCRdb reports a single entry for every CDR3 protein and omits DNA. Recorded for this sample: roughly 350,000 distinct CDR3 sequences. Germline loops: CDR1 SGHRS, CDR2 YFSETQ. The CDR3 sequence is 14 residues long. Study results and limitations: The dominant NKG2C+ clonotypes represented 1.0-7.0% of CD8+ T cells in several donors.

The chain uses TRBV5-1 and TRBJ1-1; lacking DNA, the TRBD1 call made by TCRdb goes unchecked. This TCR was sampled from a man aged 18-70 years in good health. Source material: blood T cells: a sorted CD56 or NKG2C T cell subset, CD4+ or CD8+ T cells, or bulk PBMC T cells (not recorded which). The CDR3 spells CASSIRDRVTEAFF.